The following is a T cell receptor (beta chain) sequence with its context. The V segment lost 4 bases and the J segment 7 bases; nucleotides outside the gene matches: 3. The CDR3 has 14 residues. Germline values: CDR1 LNHDA, CDR2 SQIVND (reference sequence). The authors' processing: Amplification with reference gene primers provided the estimates of nucleated cell counts. The data were produced by immunoSEQ multiplex PCR, yet TCRdb's version contains in-frame clones alone and is incomplete. The DNA was the basis for D and trimming; V, J and clone size are from that table. Counted here are roughly 150,000 clones, around 90% occurring once; the ten biggest clones make up around 1.9%. These data originate in a study of blood T cell repertoires in COVID-19. Study as a whole: There were acute and convalescent COVID-19 samples, and they came from the United States, Italy and Spain. T cells, B-cell-depleted T cells, or PBMCs provided the cDNA or gDNA that served as material.

The sample comprised peripheral blood. J is TRBJ1-6 and V is TRBV19; TRBD1 matches at 8 bases. The TCR sequence derives from a man between 45 and 60 years old who had recovered from COVID-19. CDR3 residues: CASSRTGWNSPLHF. The CDR3 region has the DNA TGTGCCAGTAGTAGGACAGGGTGGAATTCACCCCTCCACTTT.